This T cell receptor beta chain comes out of a study of OX40 agonist ivuxolimab in advanced cancers. Autoimmune disease history or systemic immunosuppression excluded patients. Profiling relied on immunoSEQ multiplex PCR, and the TCRdb table lists in-frame clones only, not all of them. This table holds some 90,000 clones, 80% to 95% found once. As regards this clone: No antigen is known for it.

Study-wide findings and caveats: The 0.1-3.0 mg/kg partial responders had among the lowest clonal expansion. Mean expanded clone counts were higher in CD8+ than CD4+ T cells.

The material was CD4+ or CD8+ T cells sorted from blood, obtained in a trial of the OX40 agonist ivuxolimab. The receptor comes from an adult with an advanced solid tumor such as melanoma, head and neck, liver or kidney cancer.

In DNA form, the CDR3 reads TGCGCCAGCAGCCAAGGGACAGGGGGATCCTACGAGCAGTACTTC. The encoded protein is CASSQGTGGSYEQYF. The rearrangement uses TRBV4-1 and TRBJ2-7; 10 bases line up with TRBD1. CDR1 and CDR2 from the germline V gene are MGHRA and YSYEKL. This CDR3 comprises 15 residues. The trim removed 1 base at V and 1 base at J, leaving 1 base unmatched.